The 2 T cell receptor beta chains in this list originate from one sample, sequenced in a study of blood T cell repertoires in COVID-19. Clones were sequenced by immunoSEQ multiplex PCR, and TCRdb holds only the in-frame ones, with some missing. The profile shows a few hundred thousand clones, 89% of them singletons. The material sequenced was PBMCs or T cells enriched from blood (not recorded which). The source is a woman between 40 and 50 years old who had recovered from COVID-19.

The chain couples TRBV7-3 to TRBJ2-3, with TRBD1 as a possible D gene (5 bases). Germline V CDR1 and CDR2: SGHTA, FQGTGA. There are 13 residues in the CDR3. V lost 1 base, J lost 4 bases, and 6 bases lay in between. CDR3 loop: CASSLMGPDTQYF. The DNA for the CDR3 is TGTGCCAGCAGCTTAATGGGGCCAGATACGCAGTATTTT.

V and J are TRBV5-6 and TRBJ2-3, with 8 nucleotides matching TRBD2. The CDR3 spans 15 residues. The junction had 7 bases not matched to a gene; V was cut back by 3 bases and J by 4 bases. CDR1 is SGHDT and CDR2 is YYEEEE in the germline V gene. The CDR3 DNA reads TGTGCCAGCAGCTCACCGGGGGGGCCCCCAGATACGCAGTATTTT. It translates to CASSSPGGPPDTQYF. Together with reference TRBV5-6 and TRBJ2-3, the CDR3 gives the full variable domain: DAGVTQSPTHLIKTRGQQVTLRCSPKSGHDTVSWYQQALGQGPQFIFQYYEEEERQRGNFPDRFSGHQFPNYSSELNVNALLLGDSALYLCASSSPGGPPDTQYFGPGTRLTVL.